A selection of T cell receptor beta chains follows, all from one sample in a study of T cells in Graves' hyperthyroidism and ophthalmopathy. TCRdb ran MiXCR on the multiplex PCR reads and lists one entry per CDR3 protein. The sample includes under 250,000 distinct CDR3 sequences, roughly 18% seen only once; the top ten take 50%. Source material: blood. These receptors originate from a man between 50 and 59 years old with Graves' hyperthyroidism. The CDR3 runs from the conserved cysteine through the conserved F or W. Fields, in order: V gene, J gene, CDR3 length, clone size, D gene, CDR3 DNA, CDR3 protein. D genes are given only for firm matches. Clone size is shown for a subset of rows, as once, few, many or a class of expanded clone.

TRBV5-1,TRBJ2-2,14,NA,NA,TGCGCCAGCAGCTCCGAGCTGAGTCGTGGGGAGCTGTTTTTT,CASSSELSRGELFF
TRBV5-8,TRBJ1-1,13,few,NA,TGTGCCAGCAGCTTGGAGGCATACACTGAAGCTTTCTTT,CASSLEAYTEAFF
TRBV7-2,TRBJ2-1,17,many,NA,TGTGCCAGCAGCTTAGCGCCGGTCGCCAGGGGAGTAAATGAGCAGTTCTTC,CASSLAPVARGVNEQFF
TRBV27,TRBJ1-6,13,many,NA,TGTGCCAGCAGTTTATGGGGGAATTCACCCCTCCACTTT,CASSLWGNSPLHF
TRBV11-3,TRBJ1-6,16,NA,TRBD1,TGTGCCAGCAGCTCAAGGGACAGGGGGTCGGGTTCACCCCTCCACTTT,CASSSRDRGSGSPLHF
TRBV28,TRBJ2-2,15,NA,TRBD1,TGTGCCAGCAGTTTTAGGACAGGGGATGTCGGGGAGCTGTTTTTT,CASSFRTGDVGELFF
TRBV3-1,TRBJ2-3,16,many,NA,TGTGCCAGCAGCCAAGATTGGGGGGAGACGGGAGATACGCAGTATTTT,CASSQDWGETGDTQYF
TRBV6-2/TRBV6-3,TRBJ1-1,15,NA,TRBD1,TGTGCCAGCAGTAGCCCGGGACAGGGTTATATAGAAGCTTTCTTT,CASSSPGQGYIEAFF
TRBV29-1,TRBJ2-2,15,many,TRBD2,TGCAGCGTTGAAGTTTCGGGGGGTGCCACCGGGGAGCTGTTTTTT,CSVEVSGGATGELFF
TRBV7-2,TRBJ2-1,15,NA,TRBD2,TGTGCCAGCAGCCAACTAGCGGGAGCTTACAATGAGCAGTTCTTC,CASSQLAGAYNEQFF
TRBV6-1,TRBJ2-7,13,many,NA,TGTGCCAGCAGTGAAAGGTCCAGCTACGAGCAGTACTTC,CASSERSSYEQYF
TRBV4-1,TRBJ2-4,15,few,NA,TGCGCCAGCAGCCTAACGGACAGCACCAAAAACATTCAGTACTTC,CASSLTDSTKNIQYF
TRBV18,TRBJ2-3,14,many,NA,TGTGCCAGCTCACCACAGGCTACCACAGATACGCAGTATTTT,CASSPQATTDTQYF
TRBV3-1,TRBJ2-5,14,many,TRBD1,TGTGCCAGCAGCCCGAGGGGGCTCTTAGAGACCCAGTACTTC,CASSPRGLLETQYF
TRBV29-1,TRBJ2-5,14,few,TRBD1,TGCAGCGTCCCCGGGACAGGCAACCAAGAGACCCAGTACTTC,CSVPGTGNQETQYF
TRBV2,TRBJ2-7,12,many,NA,TGTGCCAGCAGAGCCGACAGTTACGAGCAGTACTTC,CASRADSYEQYF
TRBV18,TRBJ2-2,12,NA,NA,TGTGCCAGCCTGGTTAACACCGGGGAGCTGTTTTTT,CASLVNTGELFF